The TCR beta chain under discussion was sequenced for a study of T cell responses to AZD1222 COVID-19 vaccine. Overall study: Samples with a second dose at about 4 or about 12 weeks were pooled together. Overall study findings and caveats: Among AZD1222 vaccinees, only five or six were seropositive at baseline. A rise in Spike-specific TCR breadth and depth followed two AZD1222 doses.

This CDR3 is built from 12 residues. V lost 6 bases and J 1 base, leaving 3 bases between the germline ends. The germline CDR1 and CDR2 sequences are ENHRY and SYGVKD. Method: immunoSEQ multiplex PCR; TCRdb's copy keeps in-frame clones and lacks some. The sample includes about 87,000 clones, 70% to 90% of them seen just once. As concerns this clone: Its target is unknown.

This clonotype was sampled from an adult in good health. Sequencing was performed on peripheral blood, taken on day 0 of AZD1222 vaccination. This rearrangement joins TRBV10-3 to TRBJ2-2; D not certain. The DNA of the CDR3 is TGTGCCATCAGGGAGAACACCGGGGAGCTGTTTTTT. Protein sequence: CAIRENTGELFF.